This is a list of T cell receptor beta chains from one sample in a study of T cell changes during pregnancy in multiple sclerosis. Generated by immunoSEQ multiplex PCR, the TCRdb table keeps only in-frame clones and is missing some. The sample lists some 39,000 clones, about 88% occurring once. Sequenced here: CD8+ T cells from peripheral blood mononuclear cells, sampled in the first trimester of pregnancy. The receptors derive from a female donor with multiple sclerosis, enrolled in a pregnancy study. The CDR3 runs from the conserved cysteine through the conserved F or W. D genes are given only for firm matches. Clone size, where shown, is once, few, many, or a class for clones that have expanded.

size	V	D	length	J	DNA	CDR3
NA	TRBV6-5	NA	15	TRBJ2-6	TGTGCCAGCAGTTCGGAGGTTGCTGGGGCCAACGTCCTGACTTTC	CASSSEVAGANVLTF
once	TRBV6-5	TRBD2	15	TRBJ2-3	TGTGCCAGCAGTGTACTAGCGGGGGGCGCAGATACGCAGTATTTT	CASSVLAGGADTQYF
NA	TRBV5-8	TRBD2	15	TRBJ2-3	TGTGCCAGCAGCCCGTTGCGGGGGGACACAGATACGCAGTATTTT	CASSPLRGDTDTQYF
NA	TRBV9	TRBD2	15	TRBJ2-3	TGTGCCAGCAGCGCCGGGACTAGCGCCTCAGATACGCAGTATTTT	CASSAGTSASDTQYF
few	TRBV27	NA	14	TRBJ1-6	TGTGCCAGCAGTTTACAGGGTCAAAATTCACCCCTCCACTTT	CASSLQGQNSPLHF
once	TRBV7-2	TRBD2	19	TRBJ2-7	TGTGCCAGCAGTTTACCCGGCGGGACTAGCGGGGGAGACGTCTACGAGCAGTACTTC	CASSLPGGTSGGDVYEQYF
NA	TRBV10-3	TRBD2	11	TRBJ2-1	TGTGCCGCTCTGGGGGGGAATGAGCAGTTCTTC	CAALGGNEQFF
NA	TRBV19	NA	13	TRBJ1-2	TGTGCCAGTAGTATGGCAGGGGCCTATGGCTACACCTTC	CASSMAGAYGYTF
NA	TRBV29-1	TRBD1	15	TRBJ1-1	TGCAGCGTTGTAGAACCCGACAGGGTGGATACTGAAGCTTTCTTT	CSVVEPDRVDTEAFF
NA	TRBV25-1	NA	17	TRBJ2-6	TGTGCCAGCAGTGGAGAATTGGGGGGTCCTGGGGCCAACGTCCTGACTTTC	CASSGELGGPGANVLTF
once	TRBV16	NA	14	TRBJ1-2	TGTGCCAGCAGCCAATCGGCAGCTAACTATGGCTACACCTTC	CASSQSAANYGYTF
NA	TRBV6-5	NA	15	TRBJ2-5	TGTGCCAGCAGTTACGGGCAGGGTTTCGGAGAGACCCAGTACTTC	CASSYGQGFGETQYF
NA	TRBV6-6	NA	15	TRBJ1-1	TGTGCCAGCAGTTACTCCCCCAGGGCGAACACTGAAGCTTTCTTT	CASSYSPRANTEAFF
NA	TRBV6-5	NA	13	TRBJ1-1	TGTGCCAGCAGCTTACTCGGGAACACTGAAGCTTTCTTT	CASSLLGNTEAFF
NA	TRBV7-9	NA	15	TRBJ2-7	TGTGCCAGCAGCCACGGACAGCGGAGCTCCTACGAGCAGTACTTC	CASSHGQRSSYEQYF
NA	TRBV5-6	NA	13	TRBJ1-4	TGTGCCAGCAGCTTGGGGAGGAGTGAAAAACTGTTTTTT	CASSLGRSEKLFF
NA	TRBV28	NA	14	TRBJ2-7	TGTGCCAGCAGTTTAGTCGCCAGGGGCTACGAGCAGTACTTC	CASSLVARGYEQYF
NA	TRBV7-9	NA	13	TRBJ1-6	TGTGCCAGCAGCCCACCCCTAAGATCACCCCTCCACTTT	CASSPPLRSPLHF
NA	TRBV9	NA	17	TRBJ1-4	TGTGCCAGCAGCCCGGGAGGGGGAGGTATAACTAATGAAAAACTGTTTTTT	CASSPGGGGITNEKLFF
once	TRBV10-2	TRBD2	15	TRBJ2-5	TGCGCCAGCCGACTAGCCGGGACTAGCATCGAGACCCAGTACTTC	CASRLAGTSIETQYF
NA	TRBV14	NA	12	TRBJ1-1	TGTGCCAGCAGCCAAGAGGGCCTTTTGGCTTTCTTT	CASSQEGLLAFF
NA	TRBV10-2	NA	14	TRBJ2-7	TGCGCCAGCAGTGAGTCAGGACAAGCCTACGAGCAGTACTTC	CASSESGQAYEQYF
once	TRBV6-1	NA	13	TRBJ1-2	TGTGCCAGCAGTGAAGCGGGGGCCTGGGGCTACACCTTC	CASSEAGAWGYTF
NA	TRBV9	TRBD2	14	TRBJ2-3	TGTGCCAGCAGCCGCGGGGGGAGTCGAGATACGCAGTATTTT	CASSRGGSRDTQYF
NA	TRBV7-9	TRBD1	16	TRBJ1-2	TGTGCCAGCAGCTCCCCCGGAGGGGGCGAAAACTATGGCTACACCTTC	CASSSPGGGENYGYTF
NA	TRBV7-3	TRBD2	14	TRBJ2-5	TGTGCCAGCAGCCCGGGAGGCGGTCAAGAGACCCAGTACTTC	CASSPGGGQETQYF
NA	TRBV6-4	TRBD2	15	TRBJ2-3	TGTGCCAGCAGCCCTAGCGGGGGGGTCCCAGATACGCAGTATTTT	CASSPSGGVPDTQYF
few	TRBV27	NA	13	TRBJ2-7	TGTGCCAGCAGTTGGGCAGCAGGCTACGAGCAGTACTTC	CASSWAAGYEQYF
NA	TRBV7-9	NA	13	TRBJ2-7	TGTGCCAGCAGCTTCCCAGGGGAGGGCGAGCAGTACTTC	CASSFPGEGEQYF
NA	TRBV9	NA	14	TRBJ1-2	TGTGCCAGCAGTGGTCAATCGGGGGTGTACGGCTACACCTTC	CASSGQSGVYGYTF
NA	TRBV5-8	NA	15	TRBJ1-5	TGTGCCAGCAGCTTGGCCCCGGGGTCCAATCAGCCCCAGCATTTT	CASSLAPGSNQPQHF
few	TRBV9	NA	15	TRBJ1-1	TGTGCCAGCAGCCCTTGGACAGAACTGAACACTGAAGCTTTCTTT	CASSPWTELNTEAFF
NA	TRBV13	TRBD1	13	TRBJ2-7	TGTGCCAGCAGCTATGGGACAGAATACGAGCAGTACTTC	CASSYGTEYEQYF
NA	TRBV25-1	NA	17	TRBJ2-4	TGTGCCAGCAGTGAATCAGGCTGGGACTCAGCCAAAAACATTCAGTACTTC	CASSESGWDSAKNIQYF
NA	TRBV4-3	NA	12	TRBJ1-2	TGCGCCAGCAGCCCCTACCTGGGGCCATACACCTTC	CASSPYLGPYTF